One sample yielded the 7 T cell receptor beta chains listed below, sequenced in a study of blood T cells in healthy people across ages (dated by TCRdb to between 2015 and 2016). The library was obtained by 5' RACE. Sequencing instrument: Illumina HiSeq 2500. The second PCR ran for roughly 7 to 12 cycles and used a J-beta primer mix along with a sample-barcoded 5' primer. Starting from the raw public reads, TCRdb applied fastp trimming at Q25, assembled clones with MiXCR and retained in-frame beta chains. A single entry per CDR3 protein holds the most common genes and DNA from its merged rows. The sample yields 1.2 million to 1.5 million distinct CDR3 sequences; approximately 40% were counted once. The ten largest account for 6.5% to 10% of the sample. The specimen was blood. These receptors were taken from a woman in her late teens or twenties in good health.

This clonotype was found a few times. CDR3 coding DNA: TGCGCCAGCAGCGGGGCGGGGGCCTACAATGAGCAGTTCTTC. Protein product: CASSGAGAYNEQFF. The chain is built from TRBV5-1 and TRBJ2-1, with 7 bases matching TRBD2. This CDR3 is 14 amino acids long. Germline V lookup: CDR1 SGHRS, CDR2 YFSETQ. V lost 4 bases to trimming and J lost 2 bases; unmatched junction nucleotides: 3.

This clonotype has only a few counts. V is TRBV5-1 and J is TRBJ1-5; possibly TRBD1 for D (5 bases). V shed 6 bases and J shed 5 bases, with 15 bases lying between them. The CDR3 runs 14 residues. Germline CDR1 is SGHRS and CDR2 is YFSETQ. The chain's CDR3 is CASIRAPFYQPQHF. The CDR3 DNA is TGCGCCAGCATCAGGGCCCCCTTCTATCAGCCCCAGCATTTT.

This clonotype appeared a few times. V is TRBV4-1 and J is TRBJ1-1; no firm D call. The germline CDR1 and CDR2 sequences are MGHRA and YSYEKL. The CDR3 is made up of 14 amino acids. Trimming removed 1 base from V and 2 bases from J, with 8 bases in between. The CDR3: CASSQGWINTEAFF. The CDR3 DNA reads TGCGCCAGCAGCCAAGGATGGATCAACACTGAAGCTTTCTTT.

This clonotype was seen only once. With a much larger clone just one base away, this may be a read error. The CDR3 bases are TGCGCCAGCAGCCAAGATCGGGCCGATACAACCTACGAGCAGTACTTC. Its protein is CASSQDRADTTYEQYF. This rearrangement joins TRBV4-1 to TRBJ2-7, with D hard to call. Germline CDR1 is MGHRA and CDR2 is YSYEKL. The CDR3 totals 16 residues. V was clipped by 0 bases and J by 2 bases, with 14 bases between them.

The chain recombines TRBV9 with TRBJ2-1; D may be TRBD1 (6 bases). The length of the CDR3 is 13 residues. V was shortened by 3 bases and J by 12 bases, with 16 bases between the two germline ends. CDR1 SGDLS and CDR2 YYNGEE come from the germline V gene. CDR3 in DNA: TGTGCCAGCAGCGCATCCCCCAGGGGAGTGCAGTTCTTC. Translating it yields CASSASPRGVQFF.

J is TRBJ2-7 and V is TRBV29-1; TRBD2 matches 8 bases. The end of the DNA fits TRBJ2-1 better, so the J call may be wrong. Germline CDR1 and CDR2: SQVTM and ANQGSEA. The CDR3 has 14 amino acids. CDR3 DNA sequence: TGCAGCGTCATTCCAGCGGGGGTTGACAATGAGCAGTTCTTC. Its translation is CSVIPAGVDNEQFF.

The J gene is TRBJ2-7, the V gene TRBV7-2, with TRBD1 matching 7 bases. The J call may be faulty, since TRBJ2-5 better matches the DNA end. The CDR3 length is 14 residues. Germline CDR1 SGHTA, CDR2 FQGNSA. The CDR3 spells CASSSRDSGETQYF. The CDR3 nucleotides read TGTGCCAGCAGCAGCCGGGACAGCGGAGAGACCCAGTACTTC.